These T cell receptor beta chains were read from a single sample in a study of T cell responses to AZD1222 COVID-19 vaccine. Only in-frame clones appear in the TCRdb table, and some are missing; sequencing was by immunoSEQ multiplex PCR. The sample includes roughly 150,000 clones, 85% to 95% of them seen just once. The input for sequencing was peripheral blood, taken on day 0 of AZD1222 vaccination. The receptors shown here come from an adult in good health. Both conserved end residues are part of each CDR3. The D gene is left open where the match is weak. Clone size appears in some rows only: once, few, many, or a class for an expanded clone.

len	abundance	v_gene	j_gene	d_gene	CDR3aa	CDR3nt
15	NA	TRBV7-9	TRBJ1-1	NA	CASSYNFGMNTEAFF	TGTGCCAGCAGCTACAATTTTGGTATGAACACTGAAGCTTTCTTT
15	NA	TRBV27	TRBJ1-5	NA	CASSRTHTRGQPQHF	TGTGCCAGTTCGCGAACTCATACAAGGGGTCAGCCCCAGCATTTT
13	NA	TRBV10-3	TRBJ2-1	NA	CAISESGANEQFF	TGTGCCATCAGTGAGTCGGGGGCGAATGAGCAGTTCTTC
18	NA	TRBV3-1/TRBV3-2	TRBJ2-3	NA	CASSQEGPGSAIGDTQYF	TGTGCCAGCAGCCAAGAGGGGCCCGGGTCCGCGATTGGAGATACGCAGTATTTT
14	once	TRBV2	TRBJ1-1	NA	CASSDRGMGTEAFF	TGTGCCAGCAGTGATAGGGGGATGGGAACTGAAGCTTTCTTT
14	NA	TRBV27	TRBJ2-3	TRBD2	CASSVGGRADTQYF	TGTGCCAGCAGTGTGGGGGGGAGGGCAGATACGCAGTATTTT
16	once	TRBV25-1	TRBJ2-2	TRBD1	CASSEVQGAVTGELFF	TGTGCCAGCAGTGAAGTGCAGGGGGCCGTTACCGGGGAGCTGTTTTTT
13	once	TRBV11-2	TRBJ2-3	NA	CASSSLAKDTQYF	TGTGCCAGCAGCTCCCTAGCAAAAGATACGCAGTATTTT
16	NA	TRBV5-4	TRBJ2-2	TRBD1	CASSPRQGGDTGELFF	TGTGCCAGCAGCCCGCGACAGGGTGGGGACACCGGGGAGCTGTTTTTT
15	NA	TRBV6-5	TRBJ1-1	TRBD1	CASSFDGQGRTEAFF	TGTGCCAGCAGTTTCGATGGACAGGGGAGGACTGAAGCTTTCTTT
12	NA	TRBV10-1	TRBJ2-3	NA	CASSPTTDTQYF	TGCGCCAGCAGCCCGACTACGGATACGCAGTATTTT
14	NA	TRBV3-1/TRBV3-2	TRBJ2-7	NA	CASSLAFTSYEQYF	TGTGCCAGCAGCCTTGCCTTTACTTCCTACGAGCAGTACTTC
14	few	TRBV3-1/TRBV3-2	TRBJ1-1	TRBD1	CASSSLAGGNEAFF	TGTGCCAGCAGCTCCCTGGCAGGGGGCAATGAAGCTTTCTTT
14	NA	TRBV28	TRBJ1-2	NA	CASSHRDGPDCYTF	TGTGCCAGCAGTCATCGGGACGGCCCTGATTGCTACACCTTC
14	NA	TRBV18	TRBJ1-1	NA	CASQQGRRNTEAFF	TGTGCCAGCCAACAGGGCAGGCGGAACACTGAAGCTTTCTTT
14	NA	TRBV28	TRBJ1-1	NA	CASSLTGFGSEAFF	TGTGCCAGCAGTTTAACTGGGTTCGGGTCTGAAGCTTTCTTT
13	NA	TRBV12-3/TRBV12-4	TRBJ1-5	NA	CASSRGNGQPQHF	TGTGCCAGCAGTCGAGGGAATGGTCAGCCCCAGCATTTT
13	NA	TRBV6-1	TRBJ1-1	NA	CASSENRGSLAFF	TGTGCCAGCAGTGAAAATAGGGGAAGCTTAGCTTTCTTT
12	NA	TRBV10-1	TRBJ1-5	NA	CASSDSNQPQHF	TGCGCCAGCAGTGACAGCAATCAGCCCCAGCATTTT
14	once	TRBV30	TRBJ1-5	NA	CAWSALTEGQPQHF	TGTGCCTGGAGCGCCTTAACGGAGGGTCAGCCCCAGCATTTT
21	NA	TRBV4-1	TRBJ2-2	TRBD2	CASSQDRSGANIYTNTGELFF	TGCGCCAGCAGCCAAGATAGGAGCGGGGCCAATATCTATACGAACACCGGGGAGCTGTTTTTT
14	NA	TRBV28	TRBJ2-1	TRBD1	CASKITGGYNEQFF	TGTGCCAGCAAGATAACAGGGGGGTACAATGAGCAGTTCTTC
14	few	TRBV28	TRBJ2-1	TRBD1	CASSRGTEYNEQFF	TGTGCCAGCAGTAGGGGGACAGAATACAATGAGCAGTTCTTC
16	NA	TRBV2	TRBJ1-1	NA	CASSEAAIGSDTEAFF	TGTGCCAGCAGTGAAGCGGCGATAGGGTCGGACACTGAAGCTTTCTTT
14	once	TRBV2	TRBJ1-2	NA	CASPSPGSLLGYTF	TGTGCCAGCCCCTCACCAGGGTCCCTTCTGGGCTACACCTTC
15	once	TRBV5-6	TRBJ2-1	TRBD2	CASSLVGRAYNEQFF	TGTGCCAGCAGCTTGGTAGGGAGGGCCTACAATGAGCAGTTCTTC
12	NA	TRBV6-5	TRBJ1-1	NA	CASIRGRAEAFF	TGTGCCAGCATAAGGGGGAGGGCTGAAGCTTTCTTT
15	NA	TRBV6-4	TRBJ2-5	NA	CASSDSPGPQETQYF	TGTGCCAGCAGTGACTCGCCAGGGCCGCAAGAGACCCAGTACTTC
15	few	TRBV5-1	TRBJ2-1	NA	CASSLVGEYYNEQFF	TGCGCCAGCAGCTTGGTTGGCGAATACTACAATGAGCAGTTCTTC
18	NA	TRBV2	TRBJ1-2	TRBD1	CASSETMITGGLNYGYTF	TGTGCCAGCAGTGAAACTATGATAACAGGGGGACTTAACTATGGCTACACCTTC
14	once	TRBV7-3	TRBJ2-3	NA	CASSSSRTADTQYF	TGTGCCAGCAGCTCCTCCCGCACAGCAGATACGCAGTATTTT
13	once	TRBV7-9	TRBJ1-5	NA	CASSLGGDQPQHF	TGTGCCAGCAGCTTAGGAGGGGATCAGCCCCAGCATTTT
14	NA	TRBV7-9	TRBJ2-1	TRBD1	CASSSGTDWPLQFF	TGTGCCAGCAGTTCCGGGACAGACTGGCCGCTGCAGTTCTTC
16	NA	TRBV4-3	TRBJ2-1	TRBD2	CASSQVAGRAFNEQFF	TGCGCCAGCAGCCAAGTCGCCGGGAGGGCCTTCAATGAGCAGTTCTTC
16	NA	TRBV28	TRBJ2-1	NA	CASSIPRTLGYNEQFF	TGTGCCAGCAGCATCCCCCGGACACTAGGATACAATGAGCAGTTCTTC
14	NA	TRBV4-2	TRBJ1-1	NA	CASSQGFDSLEAFF	TGTGCCAGCAGCCAAGGTTTCGACAGCCTAGAAGCTTTCTTT
15	NA	TRBV5-1	TRBJ1-4	TRBD1	CARKKDREDDEKLFF	TGCGCCAGAAAGAAGGACAGGGAAGATGATGAAAAACTGTTTTTT
13	NA	TRBV6-1	TRBJ1-2	NA	CASSDLSANGYTF	TGTGCCAGCAGTGATCTGTCGGCGAATGGCTACACCTTC
13	NA	TRBV28	TRBJ1-1	NA	CASSPPTNTEAFF	TGTGCCAGCAGTCCTCCTACGAACACTGAAGCTTTCTTT
13	NA	TRBV5-1	TRBJ2-7	NA	CASSLPQGYEQYF	TGCGCCAGCAGCTTGCCCCAGGGTTACGAGCAGTACTTC
19	NA	TRBV6-2/TRBV6-3	TRBJ2-2	NA	CASSYSIFRDITNTGELFF	TGTGCCAGCAGTTACTCGATCTTTCGGGACATTACGAACACCGGGGAGCTGTTTTTT
11	few	TRBV5-4	TRBJ2-7	NA	CASSLGPSQYF	TGTGCCAGCAGCTTGGGCCCCTCGCAGTACTTC
14	NA	TRBV5-4	TRBJ1-1	NA	CASSPGTRNTEAFF	TGTGCCAGCAGCCCCGGGACAAGGAACACTGAAGCTTTCTTT
8	NA	TRBV7-9	TRBJ1-2	NA	CASGGYTF	TGTGCCAGCGGGGGCTACACCTTC
12	NA	TRBV4-2	TRBJ1-1	NA	CASSPVGTEAFF	TGTGCCAGCAGCCCCGTGGGCACTGAAGCTTTCTTT
17	NA	TRBV12-5	TRBJ2-2	TRBD1	CASGLVRIGGMTGELFF	TGTGCTAGTGGTTTGGTACGAATAGGGGGCATGACCGGGGAGCTGTTTTTT
13	NA	TRBV7-9	TRBJ2-7	NA	CASSLAGPSEQYF	TGTGCCAGCAGCTTAGCGGGGCCTAGCGAGCAGTACTTC
18	once	TRBV19	TRBJ2-7	TRBD1	CASTLSGVSGTGYYEQYF	TGTGCCAGTACCCTGAGTGGGGTATCCGGGACAGGATACTACGAGCAGTACTTC
12	NA	TRBV3-1/TRBV3-2	TRBJ1-2	NA	CASRDIVGGYTF	TGTGCCAGCAGGGACATCGTAGGTGGCTACACCTTC
14	NA	TRBV27	TRBJ2-1	NA	CASVGYQGINEQFF	TGTGCCAGCGTTGGCTACCAGGGTATCAATGAGCAGTTCTTC
14	NA	TRBV6-5	TRBJ2-1	TRBD1	CASESRDRGDEQFF	TGTGCCAGTGAATCCCGGGACAGGGGGGATGAGCAGTTCTTC
15	NA	TRBV27	TRBJ2-7	NA	CASSSGTAPSYEQYF	TGTGCCAGCAGCTCCGGGACTGCACCCTCCTACGAGCAGTACTTC
14	once	TRBV7-2	TRBJ1-1	NA	CASSFRGSNTEAFF	TGTGCCAGCAGCTTCCGTGGGTCGAACACTGAAGCTTTCTTT
15	NA	TRBV5-6	TRBJ1-2	NA	CASSTGIGANYGYTF	TGTGCCAGCAGCACAGGAATAGGGGCGAACTATGGCTACACCTTC
14	NA	TRBV6-4	TRBJ1-2	TRBD1	CASSEQQGNYGYTF	TGTGCCAGCAGTGAACAACAGGGGAACTATGGCTACACCTTC
15	NA	TRBV5-6	TRBJ1-1	NA	CASSLFIRLNTEAFF	TGTGCCAGCAGCTTATTCATCAGGTTGAACACTGAAGCTTTCTTT
13	NA	TRBV29-1	TRBJ1-2	NA	CSVAYRTNYGYTF	TGCAGCGTTGCCTACAGAACTAACTATGGCTACACCTTC
15	NA	TRBV7-9	TRBJ2-7	TRBD1	CASSFGGQGAGEQYF	TGTGCCAGCAGCTTTGGGGGACAGGGGGCAGGCGAGCAGTACTTC